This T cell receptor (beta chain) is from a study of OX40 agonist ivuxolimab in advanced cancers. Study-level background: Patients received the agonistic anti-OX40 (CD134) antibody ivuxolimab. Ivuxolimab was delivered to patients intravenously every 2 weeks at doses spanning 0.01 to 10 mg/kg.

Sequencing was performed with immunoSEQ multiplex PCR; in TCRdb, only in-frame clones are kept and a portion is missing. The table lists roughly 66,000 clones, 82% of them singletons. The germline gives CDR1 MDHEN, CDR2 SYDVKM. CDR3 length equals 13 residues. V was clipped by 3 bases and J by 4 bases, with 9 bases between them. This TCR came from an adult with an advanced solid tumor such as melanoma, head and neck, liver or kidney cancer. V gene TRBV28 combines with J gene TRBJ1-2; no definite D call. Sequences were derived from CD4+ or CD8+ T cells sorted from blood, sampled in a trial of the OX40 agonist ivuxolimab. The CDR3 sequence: CASSFSASYGYTF. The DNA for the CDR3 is TGTGCCAGCAGTTTTTCGGCCTCCTATGGCTACACCTTC.